Listed below are T cell receptor beta chains from one sample, sequenced in a study of early T cells in non-severe SARS-CoV-2 infection. TCRdb reprocessed the 5' RACE reads with MiXCR, giving one entry per CDR3 protein. The table lists tens of thousands of distinct CDR3 sequences, over 10% of them singletons. Material for sequencing was whole blood. These receptors all stem from an adult who was a healthcare worker with PCR-confirmed SARS-CoV-2 infection or an uninfected control (not recorded which). Each CDR3 is given with its conserved first and last residue. A D gene is named only where the DNA matches it firmly. For some rows the clone size is stated as once, few or many, or as a class when expanded; others skip it.

clone_size	v_call	d_call	j_call	cdr3_nt	cdr3_aa
few	TRBV4-1	.	TRBJ2-7	TGCGCCAGCAGCCAAAACAGTGCCGAACCCTACGAGCAGTACTTC	CASSQNSAEPYEQYF
.	TRBV3-1	TRBD1	TRBJ2-5	TGTGCCAGCAGCGTACAACAGGGGGCAAGAGAGACCCAGTACTTC	CASSVQQGARETQYF
.	TRBV20-1	.	TRBJ2-3	TGCAGTGCTAGACCCCACAGCGGGAGCACAGATACGCAGTATTTT	CSARPHSGSTDTQYF
few	TRBV5-1	TRBD1	TRBJ1-3	TGCGCCAGCAGCGCCGGGGGACAGGGTTTCGACACCATATATTTT	CASSAGGQGFDTIYF
.	TRBV27	TRBD2	TRBJ2-2	TGTGCCAGCAGTTTACGCTTCGGCGGGACTAGCGCCGGGGAGCTGTTTTTT	CASSLRFGGTSAGELFF
.	TRBV5-1	.	TRBJ1-2	TGCGCCAGCAGCTTGGTGCAGACCTATGGCTACACCTTC	CASSLVQTYGYTF
.	TRBV13	.	TRBJ2-7	TGTGCCAGCAGCCTGGCGTTAGGGGAACACTACTACGAGCAGTACTTC	CASSLALGEHYYEQYF
few	TRBV28	.	TRBJ2-7	TGTGCCAGCAGTTTCGACAGTTCAGCCGAGCAGTACTTC	CASSFDSSAEQYF
many	TRBV6-4	.	TRBJ2-1	TGTGCCAGCAGTGTGAACGGCAATGAGCAGTTCTTC	CASSVNGNEQFF
many	TRBV5-1	TRBD2	TRBJ2-3	TGCGCCAGCAGCTTGGAGCTAGCGGGGGGGAAGGTGGATACGCAGTATTTT	CASSLELAGGKVDTQYF
.	TRBV7-2	TRBD1	TRBJ1-1	TGTGCCAGCAGCCCCCAGGGGGCGGGCCCTGAAGCTTTCTTT	CASSPQGAGPEAFF
.	TRBV18	.	TRBJ1-6	TGTGCCAGCTCAGAAACAGGGAGCTCCTATAATTCACCCCTCCACTTT	CASSETGSSYNSPLHF
many	TRBV29-1	.	TRBJ1-1	TGCAGCGTTGCAGGATCGGTTTACACTGAAGCTTTCTTT	CSVAGSVYTEAFF
many	TRBV7-7	TRBD1	TRBJ2-2	TGTGCTGTAACAGGGGGTTCGAACACCGGGGAGCTGTTTTTT	CAVTGGSNTGELFF
few	TRBV18	TRBD1	TRBJ1-1	TGTGCCAGCTCACGGGACAGTATGAACACTGAAGCTTTCTTT	CASSRDSMNTEAFF
.	TRBV5-5	.	TRBJ1-2	TGTGCCAGCAGCTTGTCCAGCGACCAACAATATGGCTACACCTTC	CASSLSSDQQYGYTF
many	TRBV19	.	TRBJ2-2	TGTGCCAGTAGTATATGGTTGGGAGGAGAAGACACCGGGGAGCTGTTTTTT	CASSIWLGGEDTGELFF
many	TRBV28	.	TRBJ1-3	TGTGCCAGCAGGGACACTAGCTCTGGAAACACCATATATTTT	CASRDTSSGNTIYF
.	TRBV4-1	.	TRBJ2-1	TGCGCCAGCAGCCGGGGGGACTTGAGCTCCTACAATGAGCAGTTCTTC	CASSRGDLSSYNEQFF
many	TRBV29-1	TRBD2	TRBJ2-1	TGCAGCGTTCCAATTCTAGCGGGAGGGCCCGATGAGCAGTTCTTC	CSVPILAGGPDEQFF
many	TRBV29-1	.	TRBJ2-5	TGCAGCGTTGGAGGATATTGGGACCAAGAGACCCAGTACTTC	CSVGGYWDQETQYF
many	TRBV7-2	TRBD2	TRBJ2-5	TGTGCCAGCAGCTTAGTCGCGGGGGGCCAAGAGACCCAGTACTTC	CASSLVAGGQETQYF
.	TRBV11-1	.	TRBJ2-1	TGTGCCAGCAGCTCCCCACAGAGGGGTCACAATGAGCAGTTCTTC	CASSSPQRGHNEQFF
few	TRBV20-1	TRBD2	TRBJ2-5	TGCAGTGCTGCCCCGCTAGCGGGGGGGTGGGAGACCCAGTACTTC	CSAAPLAGGWETQYF
.	TRBV20-1	.	TRBJ2-1	TGCAGTGCTAGAGGGGACCGAAGTGAGCAGTTCTTC	CSARGDRSEQFF
few	TRBV6-6	.	TRBJ1-3	TGTGCCAGCAAAACTCGAGGGGGCTCTGGAAACACCATATATTTT	CASKTRGGSGNTIYF
.	TRBV5-1	TRBD1	TRBJ1-6	TGCGCCAGCCGCCGGGACAGTTCTAATTCACCCCTCCACTTT	CASRRDSSNSPLHF
.	TRBV4-1	.	TRBJ2-3	TGCGCCAGCAGCCAACCCCGAATAGCTTCTGATACGCAGTATTTT	CASSQPRIASDTQYF
few	TRBV12-3/TRBV12-4	.	TRBJ1-4	TGTGCCAGCAGTTCCTGGGGTTCGGCTAATGAAAAACTGTTTTTT	CASSSWGSANEKLFF
.	TRBV20-1	.	TRBJ2-3	TGCAGTGCCACGATACGGTTACACCCCACAGATACGCAGTATTTT	CSATIRLHPTDTQYF
few	TRBV11-2	.	TRBJ2-3	TGTGCCAGCAGCTTAGATCTTCTCGGGGGATTCATGGCAGATACGCAGTATTTT	CASSLDLLGGFMADTQYF
.	TRBV29-1	TRBD2	TRBJ2-1	TGCAGCGTAGCCGGGACTACCCTCTCCTACAATGAGCAGTTCTTC	CSVAGTTLSYNEQFF
few	TRBV7-7	TRBD1	TRBJ2-7	TGTGCCAGCAGCTTGGGACAGGGGGCGTTCGACGAGCAGTACTTC	CASSLGQGAFDEQYF
.	TRBV7-9	.	TRBJ1-2	TGTGCCAGCAGCTTAGGACAGAACTATGGCTACACCTTC	CASSLGQNYGYTF
.	TRBV7-2	TRBD2	TRBJ2-2	TGTGCCAGCAGATTTGCTGGGACTAGCGGGAATGCCGGGGAGCTGTTTTTT	CASRFAGTSGNAGELFF
.	TRBV29-1	TRBD1	TRBJ2-7	TGCAGCGTTGCAGACAGGGGCTACGAGCAGTACTTC	CSVADRGYEQYF
many	TRBV7-2	.	TRBJ2-1	TGTGCCAGCAGCTTAGACCGATACAATGAGCAGTTCTTC	CASSLDRYNEQFF
few	TRBV6-5	.	TRBJ1-2	TGTGCCAGCAGTTACTCTTCCAGGGATGGCTACACCTTC	CASSYSSRDGYTF
many	TRBV28	.	TRBJ2-7	TGTGCCAGCACAGCAATGTCGGGTTCCTACGAGCAGTACTTC	CASTAMSGSYEQYF
many	TRBV6-5	TRBD1	TRBJ2-3	TGTGCCAGCAGAGTTAGGGGGCTCACAGATACGCAGTATTTT	CASRVRGLTDTQYF
many	TRBV11-3	TRBD2	TRBJ2-1	TGTGCCAGCAGCAGGGGACTAGTCGGCAATGAGCAGTTCTTC	CASSRGLVGNEQFF